This is a list of T cell receptor beta chains from one sample in a study of cytomegalovirus exposure and HLA in healthy donors. Clones were sequenced by immunoSEQ multiplex PCR, and TCRdb holds only the in-frame ones, with some missing. The table records some 150,000 clones, 82% of them present only once. The sequenced sample consisted of PBMCs. The receptors come from a woman between 45 and 60 years old in good health and CMV-seropositive. The CDR3 runs from the conserved cysteine through the conserved F or W. Each record gives: J gene, D gene, clone size, V gene, CDR3 protein, CDR3 DNA. D genes are given only for firm matches. For some rows the clone size is stated as once, few or many, or as a class when expanded; others skip it.

J gene: TRBJ2-1; D gene: -; clone size: -; V gene: TRBV5-1; CDR3 protein: CASSLSLGLRSYNEQFF; CDR3 DNA: TGCGCCAGCAGCTTGAGTCTCGGACTCCGCTCCTACAATGAGCAGTTCTTC
J gene: TRBJ2-5; D gene: TRBD2; clone size: few; V gene: TRBV6-1; CDR3 protein: CASSEALVGLAGDAQYF; CDR3 DNA: TGTGCCAGCAGTGAAGCGCTAGTAGGGCTAGCGGGAGATGCCCAGTACTTC
J gene: TRBJ2-5; D gene: TRBD1; clone size: -; V gene: TRBV23-1; CDR3 protein: CASSQSRNRRDRGRETQYF; CDR3 DNA: TGCGCCAGCAGTCAATCGAGGAATCGCCGGGACAGGGGGCGAGAGACCCAGTACTTC
J gene: TRBJ1-4; D gene: -; clone size: -; V gene: TRBV13; CDR3 protein: CASSQTGRNEKLFF; CDR3 DNA: TGTGCCAGCAGCCAGACAGGCCGTAATGAAAAACTGTTTTTT
J gene: TRBJ2-5; D gene: TRBD1; clone size: -; V gene: TRBV11-2; CDR3 protein: CASSRQGSETQYF; CDR3 DNA: TGTGCCAGCAGCCGACAGGGGTCGGAGACCCAGTACTTC
J gene: TRBJ1-2; D gene: -; clone size: -; V gene: TRBV9; CDR3 protein: CASTLAGDRYGYTF; CDR3 DNA: TGTGCCAGCACCCTGGCAGGGGATAGATATGGCTACACCTTC
J gene: TRBJ2-7; D gene: TRBD1; clone size: -; V gene: TRBV7-9; CDR3 protein: CASSSRTGAWEQYF; CDR3 DNA: TGTGCCAGCAGCTCCCGGACAGGGGCCTGGGAGCAGTACTTC
J gene: TRBJ1-5; D gene: -; clone size: -; V gene: TRBV27; CDR3 protein: CASSSIDSSNQPQHF; CDR3 DNA: TGTGCCAGCAGTTCCATCGACAGTAGCAATCAGCCCCAGCATTTT
J gene: TRBJ1-1; D gene: -; clone size: -; V gene: TRBV25-1; CDR3 protein: CASSQTRAEAFF; CDR3 DNA: TGTGCCAGCAGCCAAACTCGGGCTGAAGCTTTCTTT
J gene: TRBJ2-6; D gene: TRBD1; clone size: -; V gene: TRBV27; CDR3 protein: CASTRRDRGYSGANVLTF; CDR3 DNA: TGTGCCAGCACCCGTCGGGACAGGGGGTACTCTGGGGCCAACGTCCTGACTTTC
J gene: TRBJ1-5; D gene: -; clone size: -; V gene: TRBV9; CDR3 protein: CASSPGPRHNQPQHF; CDR3 DNA: TGTGCCAGCTCCCCAGGCCCTCGCCACAATCAGCCCCAGCATTTT
J gene: TRBJ1-1; D gene: TRBD1; clone size: -; V gene: TRBV28; CDR3 protein: CASSSGGATGEGTEAFF; CDR3 DNA: TGTGCCAGCAGCTCCGGAGGGGCCACAGGGGAAGGCACTGAAGCTTTCTTT
J gene: TRBJ1-6; D gene: TRBD1; clone size: -; V gene: TRBV7-2; CDR3 protein: CASSLLGQVNSPLHF; CDR3 DNA: TGTGCCAGCAGCCTCCTTGGACAGGTCAATTCACCCCTCCACTTT
J gene: TRBJ1-6; D gene: -; clone size: -; V gene: TRBV7-8; CDR3 protein: CASTQRGGNSPLHF; CDR3 DNA: TGTGCCAGCACGCAGAGGGGAGGGAATTCACCCCTCCACTTT
J gene: TRBJ2-6; D gene: TRBD2; clone size: -; V gene: TRBV2; CDR3 protein: CAGGGNSGANVLTF; CDR3 DNA: TGTGCCGGGGGAGGGAACTCTGGGGCCAACGTCCTGACTTTC
J gene: TRBJ2-7; D gene: TRBD1; clone size: -; V gene: TRBV19; CDR3 protein: CASSTDRGSTYEQYF; CDR3 DNA: TGTGCCAGTAGTACCGACAGGGGGTCCACCTACGAGCAGTACTTC
J gene: TRBJ2-3; D gene: TRBD2; clone size: -; V gene: TRBV5-4; CDR3 protein: CASHNPAGALTDTQYF; CDR3 DNA: TGTGCCAGCCATAATCCAGCGGGGGCCCTCACAGATACGCAGTATTTT
J gene: TRBJ1-2; D gene: -; clone size: -; V gene: TRBV7-3; CDR3 protein: CASSLTPRGDGYTF; CDR3 DNA: TGTGCCAGCAGCTTAACCCCCCGCGGAGATGGCTACACCTTC
J gene: TRBJ2-2; D gene: TRBD1; clone size: -; V gene: TRBV6-5; CDR3 protein: CASRLRGLVGELFF; CDR3 DNA: TGTGCCAGCAGGCTCAGGGGGCTAGTCGGGGAGCTGTTTTTT
J gene: TRBJ2-1; D gene: -; clone size: -; V gene: TRBV11-2; CDR3 protein: CASSLGGAGDTYNEQFF; CDR3 DNA: TGTGCCAGCAGCTTAGGTGGGGCAGGGGATACATACAATGAGCAGTTCTTC
J gene: TRBJ1-2; D gene: -; clone size: -; V gene: TRBV20-1; CDR3 protein: CSAGRYGYTF; CDR3 DNA: TGCAGTGCGGGCCGCTATGGCTACACCTTC
J gene: TRBJ1-1; D gene: -; clone size: -; V gene: TRBV10-3; CDR3 protein: CAISESEVGWAFF; CDR3 DNA: TGTGCCATCAGTGAGTCGGAGGTAGGGTGGGCTTTCTTT
J gene: TRBJ1-6; D gene: -; clone size: -; V gene: TRBV11-3; CDR3 protein: CASSLSGNNSPLHF; CDR3 DNA: TGTGCCAGCAGCTTATCAGGGAATAATTCACCCCTCCACTTT
J gene: TRBJ2-1; D gene: -; clone size: -; V gene: TRBV18; CDR3 protein: CASSMSSGYNEQFF; CDR3 DNA: TGTGCCAGCTCCATGAGCAGCGGCTACAATGAGCAGTTCTTC
J gene: TRBJ2-1; D gene: TRBD2; clone size: few; V gene: TRBV28; CDR3 protein: CASSLLAGVVSYNEQFF; CDR3 DNA: TGTGCCAGCAGTTTACTGGCGGGAGTGGTCTCCTACAATGAGCAGTTCTTC
J gene: TRBJ1-5; D gene: -; clone size: once; V gene: TRBV19; CDR3 protein: CASSIESTYSNQPQHF; CDR3 DNA: TGTGCCAGTAGTATAGAAAGCACTTATAGCAATCAGCCCCAGCATTTT
J gene: TRBJ1-1; D gene: TRBD1; clone size: -; V gene: TRBV15; CDR3 protein: CATSRGQGTSNTEAFF; CDR3 DNA: TGTGCCACCAGCCGGGGACAGGGGACATCGAACACTGAAGCTTTCTTT
J gene: TRBJ2-1; D gene: TRBD1; clone size: once; V gene: TRBV13; CDR3 protein: CASSFRTGRNEQFF; CDR3 DNA: TGTGCCAGCAGCTTCCGGACAGGGCGCAATGAGCAGTTCTTC
J gene: TRBJ1-2; D gene: TRBD1; clone size: -; V gene: TRBV7-8; CDR3 protein: CASSLRQGAGYGYTF; CDR3 DNA: TGTGCCAGCAGCTTACGCCAGGGGGCTGGTTATGGCTACACCTTC
J gene: TRBJ2-7; D gene: -; clone size: -; V gene: TRBV9; CDR3 protein: CASSSDSGGYEQYF; CDR3 DNA: TGTGCCAGCAGCTCTGATAGTGGTGGCTACGAGCAGTACTTC
J gene: TRBJ1-2; D gene: -; clone size: once; V gene: TRBV12-5; CDR3 protein: CASGPPRGEGYGYTF; CDR3 DNA: TGTGCTAGTGGCCCCCCTCGGGGGGAGGGCTATGGCTACACCTTC
J gene: TRBJ2-1; D gene: TRBD1; clone size: -; V gene: TRBV7-2; CDR3 protein: CASSLATFRDRGYNEQFF; CDR3 DNA: TGTGCCAGCAGCTTAGCGACCTTCCGGGACAGGGGTTACAATGAGCAGTTCTTC
J gene: TRBJ1-2; D gene: TRBD1; clone size: -; V gene: TRBV27; CDR3 protein: CASSLSTGSNYGYTF; CDR3 DNA: TGTGCCAGCAGTTTATCGACAGGGAGTAACTATGGCTACACCTTC
J gene: TRBJ1-4; D gene: -; clone size: -; V gene: TRBV7-9; CDR3 protein: CASSEQANEKLFF; CDR3 DNA: TGTGCCAGCAGTGAGCAGGCAAATGAAAAACTGTTTTTT
J gene: TRBJ1-2; D gene: TRBD1; clone size: -; V gene: TRBV28; CDR3 protein: CASGDRGWGVESGGYTF; CDR3 DNA: TGTGCCTCAGGGGACAGGGGATGGGGAGTGGAAAGTGGAGGCTACACCTTC
J gene: TRBJ2-7; D gene: TRBD2; clone size: -; V gene: TRBV7-8; CDR3 protein: CASSPKRGGVYEQYF; CDR3 DNA: TGTGCCAGCAGTCCCAAGCGGGGGGGCGTTTACGAGCAGTACTTC